The TCR beta chain described here comes from a study of blood T cell repertoires in COVID-19. The wider study: The origin of the acute and convalescent COVID-19 samples was the United States, Italy and Spain. T cells, B-cell-depleted T cells, or PBMCs provided the cDNA or gDNA that served as material.

In the study's own analysis: Amplification from reference gene primers served as the basis for estimated nucleated cell counts. Assay: immunoSEQ multiplex PCR; the TCRdb copy retains only in-frame clones and omits some. D and trimming were read from the DNA, whereas the V and J calls and clone size are those reported in that table. Found here are about 92,000 clones, roughly nine tenths of them singletons; the top ten hold 1.8%. The CDR3 sequence is 12 residues long. Germline loops: CDR1 SQVTM, CDR2 ANQGSEA. V lost 6 bases, J lost 3 bases, and 8 bases lay in between. The clonotype was recovered from a human donor with active COVID-19. The donor label of this sample is uncertain. What was sequenced was peripheral blood. The V call is TRBV29-1, the J call TRBJ1-4; the D is unclear. The CDR3 coding sequence is TGCAGCGTCGGTATCGCTAATGAAAAACTGTTTTTT. It codes for CSVGIANEKLFF.